The 20 T cell receptor beta chains reported below all come from one sample, sequenced in a study of cytomegalovirus exposure and HLA in healthy donors. The study ran its PCR with 60 Vbeta and 13 Jbeta primers. Libraries were prepared by immunoSEQ multiplex PCR; TCRdb keeps only in-frame clonotypes and omits some of them. The sample has some 180,000 clones; around three quarters are singletons. The sample was PBMCs. Receptors were obtained from a woman in her 30s in good health and CMV-seropositive.

This CDR3 is CSVVGTANSGNTIYF. For the CDR3, the DNA is TGCAGCGTTGTGGGGACAGCCAACTCTGGAAACACCATATATTTT. The chain joins TRBV29-1 to TRBJ1-3, with 7 bases fitting TRBD1. CDR1 is SQVTM and CDR2 is ANQGSEA in the germline V gene. Germline trimming cut 4 bases from V and 0 bases from J; bases unmatched to any gene: 6. The CDR3 is made up of 15 amino acids.

This chain uses TRBV19 with TRBJ2-7; D may be TRBD2 (5 bases). There are 15 residues in the CDR3. Trimming stripped 6 bases from V and 2 bases from J, with 17 bases between. The germline gives CDR1 LNHDA, CDR2 SQIVND (reference sequence). In nucleotides, the CDR3 is TGTGCCAGTAGGCCCACGGCGCGGGCCCCCTACGAGCAGTACTTC. This translates into CASRPTARAPYEQYF.

In this sample, this clone turned up once. The rearrangement joins TRBV6-6 to TRBJ1-1; 7 bases map to TRBD1. V was pared by 6 bases and J by 5 bases, with 12 bases of the junction left unmatched. The germline gives CDR1 MNHNY, CDR2 SVGAGI (reference sequence). The CDR3 sequence is 15 residues long. CDR3 nucleotides: TGTGCCAGCAGCTCTTCCAAGGGGGCAGGAACTGAAGCTTTCTTT. This encodes CASSSSKGAGTEAFF.

This sequence joins TRBV18 and TRBJ1-1; tentatively, D is TRBD1 (5 bases). Between the trimmed V and J ends, which lost 5 bases and 5 bases, there was a span of 9 bases. Germline CDR1 is KGHSH and CDR2 is LQKENI. This CDR3 is 12 amino acids long. CDR3 sequence (DNA): TGTGCCAGCTCAGGGGGGTGGACTGAAGCTTTCTTT. Amino acids: CASSGGWTEAFF.

This clone was counted a few times. The chain carries TRBV11-2 and TRBJ2-7; 10 bases fit TRBD1. This CDR3 contains 14 residues. V was pared by 4 bases and J by 5 bases, with 5 bases of the junction left unmatched. Germline V gene lookup returns CDR1 SGHAT and CDR2 FQNNGV. The CDR3 reads CASSSGTGENEQYF. CDR3 sequence (DNA): TGTGCCAGCAGCTCCGGGACAGGGGAAAACGAGCAGTACTTC.

V and J are TRBV10-3 and TRBJ1-1; 7 nucleotides agree with TRBD1. Trimming removed 2 bases from V and 6 bases from J; junction bases left unmatched: 9. The CDR3 has 15 amino acids. Germline V gene lookup returns CDR1 ENHRY and CDR2 SYGVKD. The CDR3 DNA is TGTGCCATCAGTGAGCCGACAGGGAGTATCGCTGAAGCTTTCTTT. Protein product: CAISEPTGSIAEAFF.

V usage is TRBV10-3 and J usage is TRBJ1-1; D unclear. The length of the CDR3 is 17 residues. Germline values: CDR1 ENHRY, CDR2 SYGVKD. The V gene lost 5 bases and the J gene lost 8 bases, with 27 bases spanning the gap. The CDR3 sequence is CAISSPTGGLRPLEAFF. The CDR3 nucleotides read TGTGCCATCAGTAGCCCCACCGGCGGCCTCCGTCCGTTGGAAGCTTTCTTT.

The chain is built from TRBV18 and TRBJ1-6; 11 bases map to TRBD1. Germline loops: CDR1 KGHSH, CDR2 LQKENI. This CDR3 has 14 residues. With 5 bases clipped from V and 10 bases from J, the junction kept 4 bases outside the gene matches. CDR3 sequence: CASSRDRGYSPLHF. The CDR3 nucleotides read TGTGCCAGCTCAAGGGACAGGGGGTACTCACCCCTCCACTTT. Full variable domain (remainder filled in from reference TRBV18 and TRBJ1-6): NAGVMQNPRHLVRRRGQEARLRCSPMKGHSHVYWYRQLPEEGLKFMVYLQKENIIDESGMPKERFSAEFPKEGPSILRIQQVVRGDSAAYFCASSRDRGYSPLHFGNGTRLTVT.

The V call is TRBV30, the J call TRBJ2-7, with D possibly TRBD2 on 7 matching bases. With 3 bases removed from V and 7 bases from J, the gap between germline ends came to 19 bases. From germline, CDR1 is GTSNPN and CDR2 SVGIG (reference sequence). The CDR3 totals 14 residues. DNA of the CDR3: TGTGCCTGGAGGGGGAGGGGGGGTTCGCGGGAGCAGTACTTC. Its protein product is CAWRGRGGSREQYF.

The V call is TRBV4-1, the J call TRBJ2-1; TRBD2 matches at 12 bases. The CDR3 contains 19 residues. The germline CDR1 and CDR2 sequences are MGHRA and YSYEKL. Unmatched junction bases numbered 8, after V lost 2 bases and J lost 0 bases. CDR3 bases: TGCGCCAGCAGCCAAATACTAGCGGGGGGCTTACCCTCCTACAATGAGCAGTTCTTC. Its protein product is CASSQILAGGLPSYNEQFF.

The chain joins TRBV28 to TRBJ1-2; 10 bases agree with TRBD1. The CDR3 has 14 residues. Germline assignment: CDR1 MDHEN and CDR2 SYDVKM. Germline trimming cut 3 bases from V and 4 bases from J; bases unmatched to any gene: 2. CDR3 coding DNA: TGTGCCAGCAGTTTCGGACAGGGGGTCTATGGCTACACCTTC. The encoded protein is CASSFGQGVYGYTF.

The genes are TRBV29-1 and TRBJ1-1; 9 nucleotides align to TRBD1. The CDR3 has 12 amino acids. J gave up 4 bases and V 6 bases, and 3 bases lay outside the gene matches. Germline V lookup: CDR1 SQVTM, CDR2 ANQGSEA. The CDR3 loop reads CSVGTGITEAFF. DNA for the CDR3: TGCAGCGTAGGGACAGGGATCACTGAAGCTTTCTTT. Combining the CDR3 with reference TRBV29-1 and TRBJ1-1 gives the whole variable domain SAVISQKPSRDICQRGTSLTIQCQVDSQVTMMFWYRQQPGQSLTLIATANQGSEATYESGFVIDKFPISRPNLTFSTLTVSNMSPEDSSIYLCSVGTGITEAFFGQGTRLTVV.

The V and J genes are TRBV11-3 and TRBJ2-5; 7 bases match TRBD2. Losses at the gene ends were 2 bases for V and 2 bases for J; bases not matched to a gene: 5. In germline, CDR1 is SGHNT, CDR2 YENEEA. The CDR3 length is 15 residues. This chain's CDR3 is CASSLTAGEQETQYF. The CDR3 DNA reads TGTGCCAGCAGCTTAACGGCGGGGGAACAAGAGACCCAGTACTTC. The variable domain in full, completed from reference TRBV11-3 and TRBJ2-5, reads EAGVVQSPRYKIIEKKQPVAFWCNPISGHNTLYWYLQNLGQGPELLIRYENEEAVDDSQLPKDRFSAERLKGVDSTLKIQPAELGDSAVYLCASSLTAGEQETQYFGPGTRLLVL.

This chain connects TRBV6-6 to TRBJ2-7, with 7 bases fitting TRBD1. This CDR3 comprises 15 residues. Germline CDR1 MNHNY, CDR2 SVGAGI (reference sequence). Losses at the gene ends were 0 bases for V and 3 bases for J; bases not matched to a gene: 5. CDR3 sequence (DNA): TGTGCCAGCAGTTACTCAGAGGGGGCGAGCTACGAGCAGTACTTC. This translates into CASSYSEGASYEQYF.

V gene TRBV7-6 combines with J gene TRBJ2-7, with 11 nucleotides matching TRBD2. This CDR3 has 16 amino acids. The germline gives CDR1 SGHVS, CDR2 FNYEAQ. V was pared by 1 base and J by 4 bases, with 6 bases of the junction left unmatched. In nucleotides, the CDR3 is TGTGCCAGCAGCTTAGGTGGTAGCGGGGGGGCGTACGAGCAGTACTTC. Protein product: CASSLGGSGGAYEQYF.

With respect to this clone: Other DNA sequences in this sample translate to the same CDR3. This rearrangement joins TRBV4-1 to TRBJ2-3; no clear D gene. Looked up from germline, CDR1 is MGHRA and CDR2 is YSYEKL. This CDR3 region has 12 residues. The V gene lost 0 bases and the J gene lost 6 bases, with 4 bases spanning the gap. The CDR3 loop reads CASSQDRDTQYF. The CDR3 DNA reads as TGCGCCAGCAGCCAAGATCGGGATACGCAGTATTTT.

This sequence joins TRBV7-2 and TRBJ2-5; 9 bases map to TRBD2. This CDR3 has 14 residues. Germline V gene sequence: CDR1 SGHTA, CDR2 FQGNSA. After removal of 5 bases from V and 7 bases from J, the junction contained 8 bases not matched to a gene. CDR3 DNA: TGTGCCAGCAGCCAAGCGGGGGGCCTGGGGACCCAGTACTTC. This codes for CASSQAGGLGTQYF.

In this sample, this clone turned up once. The V and J genes are TRBV4-1 and TRBJ2-1; D may be TRBD1 (6 bases). With 5 bases removed from V and 7 bases from J, the gap between germline ends came to 15 bases. Germline CDR1 and CDR2: MGHRA and YSYEKL. The CDR3 has 14 residues. CDR3 region: CASSSPLGANEQFF. The CDR3 coding sequence is TGCGCCAGCAGCTCGCCCCTGGGGGCAAATGAGCAGTTCTTC.

This chain joins TRBV30 and TRBJ1-2; 10 nucleotides line up with TRBD1. The CDR3 contains 15 residues. The V gene end was trimmed by 2 bases and the J gene end by 2 bases; junction bases not matched to a gene: 5. The germline V gene has CDR1 GTSNPN and CDR2 SVGIG (reference sequence). In nucleotides, the CDR3 is TGTGCCTGGAGTACCCAGACAGGGGGCAACTATGGCTACACCTTC. Translation gives CAWSTQTGGNYGYTF.

The chain recombines TRBV4-3 with TRBJ2-3; TRBD2 agrees at 8 bases. The germline V gene has CDR1 LGHNA and CDR2 YSLEER. The V segment lost 4 bases and the J segment 4 bases; nucleotides outside the gene matches: 7. This CDR3 is 15 amino acids long. The CDR3 loop reads CASSPRGGRADTQYF. CDR3 in DNA: TGCGCCAGCAGCCCCCGGGGGGGCCGGGCAGATACGCAGTATTTT.